Below are 14 T cell receptor beta chains sequenced from a single sample in a study of blood T cell repertoires in COVID-19. Assay: immunoSEQ multiplex PCR; the TCRdb copy retains only in-frame clones and omits some. The table lists roughly 250,000 clones, roughly 80% of them singletons. What was sequenced was peripheral blood. The receptors come from a person aged 70 to 80 with COVID-19, enrolled during active disease.

On this clone itself: Other DNA sequences in this specimen translate into the identical CDR3. The chain joins TRBV27 to TRBJ1-6; 12 bases are shared with TRBD1. This CDR3 has 15 amino acids. The germline gives CDR1 MNHEY, CDR2 SMNVEV (reference sequence). Trimming at V came to 6 bases and at J to 9 bases, leaving 6 bases not matched to a gene. CDR3 residues: CASSAGQGAGSPLHF. The CDR3 region has the DNA TGTGCCAGCAGCGCGGGACAGGGGGCAGGTTCACCCCTCCACTTT.

The chain recombines TRBV7-3 with TRBJ2-7, with TRBD2 identical over 9 bases. The CDR3 contains 15 residues. Germline loops: CDR1 SGHTA, CDR2 FQGTGA. Losses at the gene ends were 1 base for V and 5 bases for J; bases not matched to a gene: 6. CDR3 nucleotides: TGTGCCAGCAGCTTAAAGCTAGCGGGAAGGAACGAGCAGTACTTC. Protein: CASSLKLAGRNEQYF.

The rearrangement uses TRBV27 and TRBJ1-1; D uncertain. V was cut by 3 bases and J by 3 bases, with 14 bases left in between. Germline values: CDR1 MNHEY, CDR2 SMNVEV (reference sequence). The CDR3 covers 15 residues. CDR3 protein: CASSFYPWSDTEAFF. DNA of the CDR3: TGTGCCAGCAGTTTCTATCCCTGGTCGGACACTGAAGCTTTCTTT.

The CDR3 nucleotides are TGCGCCAGCAGCTCGGGACTAGCGGGAGAGGTTGGGTATGAGCAGTTCTTC. It specifies CASSSGLAGEVGYEQFF. The genes are TRBV5-1 and TRBJ2-1, with 14 bases lining up with TRBD2. The CDR3 totals 17 residues. V lost 3 bases, J lost 8 bases, and 10 bases stayed unmatched. Germline CDR1 is SGHRS and CDR2 is YFSETQ.

The J gene is TRBJ1-1, the V gene TRBV7-3, with D hard to call. The CDR3 length is 13 residues. Looked up from germline, CDR1 is SGHTA and CDR2 is FQGTGA. V gave up 2 bases and J gave up 5 bases, with 9 bases separating them. CDR3 residues: CASSLGLGTEAFF. As DNA, the CDR3 is TGTGCCAGCAGCTTAGGACTTGGGACTGAAGCTTTCTTT. The full variable domain, completed using reference TRBV7-3 and TRBJ1-1, is GAGVSQTPSNKVTEKGKYVELRCDPISGHTALYWYRQSLGQGPEFLIYFQGTGAADDSGLPNDRFFAVRPEGSVSTLKIQRTERGDSAVYLCASSLGLGTEAFFGQGTRLTVV.

The chain has TRBV5-1 and TRBJ1-6, with D perhaps TRBD1 (6 bases). CDR1 is SGHRS, CDR2 YFSETQ, per germline. CDR3 size: 14 residues. V lost 0 bases to trimming and J lost 7 bases, with 8 bases between them. The CDR3 loop reads CASSLEQGNSPLHF. As DNA, the CDR3 is TGCGCCAGCAGCTTGGAACAGGGAAATTCACCCCTCCACTTT.

This clone was counted once. The rearrangement joins TRBV2 to TRBJ2-5; D might be TRBD2 (7 bases). V lost 7 bases, J lost 14 bases, and 20 bases lay in between. There are 12 residues in the CDR3. In germline, CDR1 is SNHLY, CDR2 FYNNEI. The CDR3 DNA reads TGTGCCAGCACTAAGGGGGGACTACGGCATTACTTC. Its translation: CASTKGGLRHYF. Variable domain in full (rest from reference TRBV2 and TRBJ2-5): EPEVTQTPSHQVTQMGQEVILRCVPISNHLYFYWYRQILGQKVEFLVSFYNNEISEKSEIFDDQFSVERPDGSNFTLKIRSTKLEDSAMYFCASTKGGLRHYFGPGTRLLVL.

The genes are TRBV6-5 and TRBJ1-6, with TRBD1 matching over 9 bases. This CDR3 is 14 amino acids long. Germline V gene data show CDR1 as MNHEY and CDR2 as SVGAGI. J gave up 6 bases and V 6 bases, and 3 bases lay outside the gene matches. This CDR3 is CASSQGQGNSPLHF. CDR3 coding DNA: TGTGCCAGCAGCCAGGGACAGGGTAATTCACCCCTCCACTTT.

The chain employs TRBV6-5 and TRBJ2-3; the D gene is possibly TRBD1 (6 bases). CDR1 is MNHEY and CDR2 is SVGAGI in the germline V gene. CDR3 length equals 14 residues. V gave up 5 bases and J gave up 1 base, with 10 bases separating them. The DNA of the CDR3 is TGTGCCAGCAGTCAGGCAGGGGGCACAGATACGCAGTATTTT. Protein sequence: CASSQAGGTDTQYF.

V usage is TRBV9 and J usage is TRBJ2-1; 8 nucleotides agree with TRBD2. V was clipped by 3 bases and J by 0 bases; unmatched bases: 8. CDR1 is SGDLS and CDR2 is YYNGEE in the germline V gene. The CDR3 covers 17 residues. CDR3 in DNA: TGTGCCAGCAGCGCCCCCCGCGGGGGGTCCTCCTACAATGAGCAGTTCTTC. This sequence encodes CASSAPRGGSSYNEQFF.

This chain connects TRBV5-4 to TRBJ1-5; D is uncertain. Germline V gene data show CDR1 as SGHNT and CDR2 as YYREEE (reference sequence). CDR3 length: 14 residues. Deletions cut 2 bases from V and 3 bases from J, with 9 bases between. The CDR3 bases are TGTGCCAGCAGCTTTGGCGGCAACAATCAGCCCCAGCATTTT. This codes for CASSFGGNNQPQHF. Using reference TRBV5-4 and TRBJ1-5 for the parts outside the CDR3, the full variable domain is ETGVTQSPTHLIKTRGQQVTLRCSSQSGHNTVSWYQQALGQGPQFIFQYYREEENGRGNFPPRFSGLQFPNYSSELNVNALELDDSALYLCASSFGGNNQPQHFGDGTRLSIL.

This rearrangement joins TRBV28 to TRBJ2-3; the match to TRBD2 covers 16 bases. Trimming at V came to 4 bases and at J to 1 base, leaving 17 bases not matched to a gene. Germline V gene sequence: CDR1 MDHEN, CDR2 SYDVKM. The length of the CDR3 is 22 residues. CDR3 nucleotide sequence: TGTGCCAGCAGTTCAATAGGGGGTCATGGGACTAGCGGGAGGGGAGGCACAGATACGCAGTATTTT. Translating gives CASSSIGGHGTSGRGGTDTQYF.

This chain connects TRBV4-1 to TRBJ2-2, with TRBD2 identical over 9 bases. J was trimmed by 0 bases and V by 1 base; bases with no gene match: 9. Germline CDR1 is MGHRA and CDR2 is YSYEKL. The CDR3 has 19 residues. The CDR3 DNA reads as TGCGCCAGCAGCCAAGCCCATAGCGGGGGCCACGCGAACACCGGGGAGCTGTTTTTT. Amino acids: CASSQAHSGGHANTGELFF.

This clone was seen more than once but under ten times. The gene calls are TRBV5-1 and TRBJ1-6, with D possibly being TRBD1 (6 bases). Germline V CDR1 and CDR2: SGHRS, YFSETQ. V shed 4 bases and J shed 4 bases, with 33 bases lying between them. The CDR3 covers 22 residues. CDR3 region: CASSGVRESGERSFFYNSPLHF. CDR3 DNA sequence: TGCGCCAGCAGCGGGGTAAGGGAGTCAGGGGAACGTTCCTTTTTTTATAATTCACCCCTCCACTTT.